The 27 T cell receptor beta chains below come from one sample, sequenced in a study of identical twins (dated by TCRdb to 2016 to 2018). The library was obtained by 5' RACE. Sequencing relied on an Illumina HiSeq 2000. TCRdb reprocessed the public reads (quality trimming at Q25 with fastp, clone calling with MiXCR) and kept in-frame beta chains. Here each entry gathers all rows of one CDR3 protein and keeps the most common genes and DNA. The table for this sample lists 700,000 or so distinct CDR3 sequences; 8.6% of them were counted only once. The ten largest clones add up to roughly 0.9% of the sample. The sample was also reused in another study, on yellow fever vaccine responses in identical twins.

Material for sequencing was PBMCs. Receptor source: a woman between 18 and 29 years old in good health.

V gene TRBV4-1 combines with J gene TRBJ2-5; TRBD1 is a possible D gene (5 bases). Trimming pared 0 bases from V and 5 bases from J, leaving 16 bases between. This CDR3 is 16 amino acids long. Germline V gives CDR1 MGHRA, CDR2 YSYEKL. CDR3 in amino acids: CASSQDEDTPWETQYF. The CDR3 region has the DNA TGCGCCAGCAGCCAAGATGAGGACACCCCCTGGGAGACCCAGTACTTC.

The table lists this clonotype with a few counts. The chain is built from TRBV14 and TRBJ2-7, with TRBD1 matching over 8 bases. The CDR3 is made up of 14 amino acids. Germline V CDR1 and CDR2: SGHDN, FVKESK. V lost 4 bases and J lost 7; bases outside the gene matches: 9. This CDR3 reads CASSLRQGSGEQYF. The CDR3 DNA is TGTGCCAGCAGCCTCCGACAGGGGTCTGGGGAGCAGTACTTC.

This clonotype was detected many times. The V call is TRBV4-1, the J call TRBJ2-5; D uncertain. Germline CDR1 reads MGHRA; CDR2 reads YSYEKL. CDR3 length equals 17 residues. V was shortened by 0 bases and J by 5 bases, with 19 bases between the two germline ends. As DNA, the CDR3 is TGCGCCAGCAGCCAAGAAGGAACGATGTCGGGCAGGGAGACCCAGTACTTC. Amino acids: CASSQEGTMSGRETQYF.

The rearrangement uses TRBV20-1 and TRBJ2-3; D may be TRBD1 (5 bases). The germline V gene encodes CDR1 DFQATT and CDR2 SNEGSKA (reference sequence). Trimming took off 1 base at V and 0 bases at J, with 8 bases between the two ends. The CDR3 runs to 14 residues. CDR3 amino acids: CSARGDRSTDTQYF. CDR3 bases: TGCAGTGCTAGAGGAGACAGAAGCACAGATACGCAGTATTTT.

The CDR3 bases are TGTGCCAGCAGTTCGAGCGGGAGGAAGGGCTGGACCGGGGAGCTGTTTTTT. This gives the protein CASSSSGRKGWTGELFF. The genes are TRBV12-3 or TRBV12-4 and TRBJ2-2; 9 bases match TRBD2. The CDR3 runs to 17 residues. The ends lost 4 bases at V and 5 bases at J; junction bases unmatched: 11.

This clonotype was seen at least ten times. The chain combines TRBV7-9 with TRBJ2-7; 13 bases agree with TRBD2. The V and J ends lost 6 bases and 5 bases, in that order; junction bases with no gene match: 10. CDR1 is SEHNR, CDR2 FQNEAQ, per germline (reference sequence). There are 16 residues in the CDR3. For the CDR3, the DNA is TGTGCCAGCAGTCTAGGACTAGCGGGAGTTGGGAACGAGCAGTACTTC. Amino acids: CASSLGLAGVGNEQYF.

Only a few counts were recorded for this clonotype. The chain is built from TRBV6-1 and TRBJ2-7, with a possible D match to TRBD2 (6 bases). The CDR3 length is 14 residues. The germline gives CDR1 MNHNS, CDR2 SASEGT. Trimming took off 6 bases at V and 2 bases at J, with 14 bases between the two ends. The CDR3 DNA follows: TGTGCCAGCAGGGTACATAGCGGAGCCTACGAGCAGTACTTC. It encodes CASRVHSGAYEQYF.

The chain combines TRBV23-1 with TRBJ2-3; D call uncertain. TRBV23-1 is an ORF, with its function uncertain. The germline V and J ends were trimmed by 9 bases and 3 bases, with 16 bases remaining between them. The CDR3 has 14 residues. The DNA of the CDR3 is TGCGCCAGATATCCGGGCGAAGGGACAGATACGCAGTATTTT. Translating it yields CARYPGEGTDTQYF.

The rearrangement links TRBV12-3 or TRBV12-4 to TRBJ2-3; tentative D call: TRBD2 (7 bases). Trimming left V 1 base short and J 9 bases short, with 14 bases between. The length of the CDR3 is 14 residues. The DNA of the CDR3 is TGTGCCAGCAGTTTAGTGGCGGGGGCAGGGACGCAGTATTTT. Protein product: CASSLVAGAGTQYF.

This clonotype was seen a handful of times. The chain combines TRBV6-6 with TRBJ2-7, with D possibly TRBD2 on 5 matching bases. CDR1 and CDR2 from the germline V gene are MNHNY and SVGAGI (reference sequence). V lost 7 bases, J lost 2 bases, and 9 bases lay in between. The CDR3 is 12 amino acids. DNA of the CDR3: TGTGCCAGCATCGGGGAACCCTACGAGCAGTACTTC. Translation gives CASIGEPYEQYF.

The chain joins TRBV28 to TRBJ2-7, with D perhaps TRBD1 (7 bases). Germline values: CDR1 MDHEN, CDR2 SYDVKM. CDR3 length: 14 amino acids. V lost 5 bases, J lost 4 bases, and 15 bases lay in between. The CDR3 sequence: CASSTGDSFYEQYF. The CDR3 region has the DNA TGTGCCAGCAGTACGGGGGACAGTTTTTACGAGCAGTACTTC.

The chain is built from TRBV20-1 and TRBJ2-7; D is unresolved. The germline V gene encodes CDR1 DFQATT and CDR2 SNEGSKA (reference sequence). There are 14 residues in the CDR3. V gave up 8 bases and J gave up 3 bases, with 20 bases separating them. CDR3 loop: CSPLDLDTGYEQYF. Written as DNA, the CDR3 is TGCAGTCCATTAGACCTGGATACGGGCTACGAGCAGTACTTC.

This clonotype was found a few times. The rearrangement links TRBV10-3 to TRBJ2-1; 8 bases fit TRBD1. The germline V gene has CDR1 ENHRY and CDR2 SYGVKD. V was pared by 10 bases and J by 2 bases, with 7 bases of the junction left unmatched. The CDR3 runs 14 residues. CDR3: CATPDRETYNEQFF. The CDR3 region has the DNA TGTGCCACCCCGGACAGGGAAACCTACAATGAGCAGTTCTTC.

The V gene is TRBV7-9, the J gene TRBJ2-3; 7 nucleotides align to TRBD2. The trim removed 8 bases at V and 2 bases at J, leaving 7 bases unmatched. Germline V gene data show CDR1 as SEHNR and CDR2 as FQNEAQ (reference sequence). CDR3 length: 14 residues. In DNA, the CDR3 is TGTGCCAGCGGGTGGGAGGGATTCACAGATACGCAGTATTTT. It codes for CASGWEGFTDTQYF.

This clonotype was recorded at least ten times. J is TRBJ1-1 and V is TRBV28; maybe TRBD1 (6 bases). Germline assignment: CDR1 MDHEN and CDR2 SYDVKM. This CDR3 is 13 amino acids long. Trimming removed 2 bases at V and 7 bases at J, with 11 bases between. CDR3 in DNA: TGTGCCAGCAGTTTAGGACCGGACAGTGAAGCTTTCTTT. Translation gives CASSLGPDSEAFF.

There are a few counts of this clonotype. The V and J genes are TRBV27 and TRBJ2-1, with D possibly called TRBD1 or TRBD2 (6 bases each). CDR1 MNHEY and CDR2 SMNVEV come from the germline V gene (reference sequence). V was pared by 5 bases and J by 7 bases, with 18 bases between. This CDR3 spans 15 amino acids. Written as DNA, the CDR3 is TGTGCCAGCAGTCCATGGGGGGCCCATGAGAATGAGCAGTTCTTC. Translating gives CASSPWGAHENEQFF.

This clonotype showed up just a few times. The chain carries TRBV6-5 and TRBJ2-7, with 9 bases identical to TRBD1. V lost 0 bases, J lost 4 bases, and 10 bases stayed unmatched. This CDR3 contains 17 residues. CDR1 MNHEY and CDR2 SVGAGI come from the germline V gene. CDR3 loop: CASSYSAFGTGQYEQYF. The DNA of the CDR3 is TGTGCCAGCAGTTACTCGGCTTTTGGGACAGGGCAATACGAGCAGTACTTC.

A few counts support this clonotype. The rearrangement links TRBV10-3 to TRBJ2-7, with 10 bases lining up with TRBD1. Germline CDR1 is ENHRY and CDR2 is SYGVKD. J lost 5 bases, V lost 4 bases, and 5 bases had no gene match. This CDR3 comprises 14 residues. CDR3 DNA sequence: TGTGCCATCAGTGGAACGGGACAGGGGAACGAGCAGTACTTC. This encodes CAISGTGQGNEQYF.

This clonotype has just a few counts. The chain links TRBV7-2 to TRBJ2-7, with 8 positions matching TRBD1. This CDR3 is 15 amino acids long. Trimming at V came to 0 bases and at J to 4 bases, leaving 5 bases not matched to a gene. Germline CDR1 and CDR2: SGHTA and FQGNSA. CDR3 bases: TGTGCCAGCAGCTTAGCATCAGGGGGCCTGTACGAGCAGTACTTC. This gives the protein CASSLASGGLYEQYF.

The chain recombines TRBV20-1 with TRBJ1-1, with D perhaps TRBD1 (5 bases). There are 15 residues in the CDR3. V was shortened by 0 bases and J by 4 bases, with 15 bases between the two germline ends. From germline, CDR1 is DFQATT and CDR2 SNEGSKA (reference sequence). The CDR3 here is CSARDRGGSTTEAFF. In DNA, the CDR3 is TGCAGTGCTAGAGATCGTGGGGGGTCGACCACTGAAGCTTTCTTT.

In DNA, the CDR3 is TGCAGCGTTACCCGACTAGCGCATAGCTCCTACGAGCAGTACTTC. This codes for CSVTRLAHSSYEQYF. V and J are TRBV29-1 and TRBJ2-7; 8 bases align to TRBD2. Germline CDR1 reads SQVTM; CDR2 reads ANQGSEA. V lost 5 bases and J lost 0; bases outside the gene matches: 9. The CDR3 has 15 amino acids.

V gene TRBV27 combines with J gene TRBJ2-1; 7 bases agree with TRBD2. The CDR3 contains 13 residues. From germline, CDR1 is MNHEY and CDR2 SMNVEV (reference sequence). With V trimmed by 7 bases and J by 7 bases, 7 bases remained unmatched. CDR3 loop: CASTGLLRNEQFF. The CDR3 bases are TGTGCCAGCACGGGACTACTGAGGAATGAGCAGTTCTTC.

CDR3 in DNA: TGTGCCAGCAGTCCGGACAGGGGGCGAGTCTGGCACGAGCAGTACTTC. Residues: CASSPDRGRVWHEQYF. The V and J genes are TRBV28 and TRBJ2-7, with 11 positions matching TRBD1. V dropped 5 bases and J dropped 5; count of bases not matched to a gene: 11. This CDR3 region has 16 residues. In germline, CDR1 is MDHEN, CDR2 SYDVKM.

This sequence joins TRBV15 and TRBJ2-7; D could derive from TRBD1 or TRBD2 (5 bases each). V lost 5 bases and J lost 0, with 14 bases in between. Germline CDR1 LNHNV, CDR2 YYDKDF (reference sequence). CDR3 length: 15 amino acids. In DNA, the CDR3 is TGTGCCACCAGCGAACGGGACGGCGGCTCCTACGAGCAGTACTTC. This sequence encodes CATSERDGGSYEQYF.

The chain uses TRBV10-3 and TRBJ2-5; TRBD1 agrees at 9 bases. After removal of 2 bases from V and 0 bases from J, the junction contained 1 base not matched to a gene. Germline lookup yields CDR1 ENHRY and CDR2 SYGVKD. The CDR3 spans 15 residues. CDR3 loop: CAISEGTGHQETQYF. CDR3 DNA sequence: TGTGCCATCAGTGAGGGGACAGGGCACCAAGAGACCCAGTACTTC.

This clonotype was picked up many times. This chain links TRBV4-1 with TRBJ2-1; 7 bases are shared with TRBD2. This CDR3 spans 15 amino acids. V trimming: 6 bases; J trimming: 5 bases; junction bases outside the gene matches: 10. Germline V gene data show CDR1 as MGHRA and CDR2 as YSYEKL. In nucleotides, the CDR3 is TGCGCCAGCAGTCCACTAGCGTTGGAGAACAATGAGCAGTTCTTC. This gives the protein CASSPLALENNEQFF.

The chain carries TRBV9 and TRBJ2-1; D might be TRBD1 or TRBD2, each matching 5 bases. CDR3 length: 16 residues. The V end was cut by 0 bases, the J end by 8 bases, with 18 bases between. CDR1 is SGDLS and CDR2 is YYNGEE in the germline V gene. This chain's CDR3 is CASSVEISKRGHEQFF. For the CDR3, the DNA is TGTGCCAGCAGCGTAGAGATATCAAAACGGGGCCATGAGCAGTTCTTC.